The 27 T cell receptor beta chains below all came from one sample that was sequenced in a study of T-cell reconstitution after alpha-beta-depleted transplantation in children. As it was prepared, the TCRbeta library received unique molecular identifiers. TCRdb passed the PCR reads through MiXCR, listing each CDR3 protein once. In the table there are about 58,000 distinct CDR3 sequences, 44% of which are singletons. Here the sequenced sample was PBMCs, mostly from graft donor cells, taken 360 days after TCRalphabeta/CD19-depleted stem cell transplant. All receptors derive from a male patient younger than 18 who had a stem cell transplant for acute lymphoblastic leukemia, so the T cells may come from the graft donor.

The V and J genes are TRBV9 and TRBJ2-7; TRBD2 matches at 7 bases. V shed 7 bases, J shed 2 bases, and the junction held 3 bases outside the gene matches. Germline V gene data show CDR1 as SGDLS and CDR2 as YYNGEE. This CDR3 is 12 amino acids long. This chain's CDR3 is CASGAGAYEQYF. Written as DNA, the CDR3 is TGTGCCAGCGGGGCGGGAGCCTACGAGCAGTACTTC.

This clonotype was observed a handful of times. The rearrangement joins TRBV12-3 or TRBV12-4 to TRBJ2-1; D is unclear. Trimming left V 6 bases short and J 3 bases short, with 9 bases between. The CDR3 is made up of 13 amino acids. CDR3 amino acids: CASSDHSYNEQFF. CDR3 DNA sequence: TGTGCCAGCAGCGATCATAGCTACAATGAGCAGTTCTTC.

The genes are TRBV15 and TRBJ2-7; D is uncertain. The CDR3 extends over 14 amino acids. Between the trimmed V and J ends, which lost 0 bases and 0 bases, there was a span of 6 bases. Germline V gene sequence: CDR1 LNHNV, CDR2 YYDKDF (reference sequence). The chain's CDR3 is CATSRDTASYEQYF. In nucleotides, the CDR3 is TGTGCCACCAGCAGAGATACAGCCTCCTACGAGCAGTACTTC.

This clonotype was seen a handful of times. The rearrangement links TRBV20-1 to TRBJ2-5, with D perhaps TRBD1 or TRBD2 (5 bases each). The germline CDR1 and CDR2 sequences are DFQATT and SNEGSKA (reference sequence). The V and J ends lost 2 bases and 0 bases respectively, with 10 bases between them. The CDR3 is 14 amino acids. The DNA for the CDR3 is TGCAGTGCTAGACGTGGGACGGACCAAGAGACCCAGTACTTC. This gives the protein CSARRGTDQETQYF.

The rearrangement uses TRBV6-5 and TRBJ2-7; 11 bases are shared with TRBD2. The V gene's germline CDR1 is MNHEY and CDR2 SVGAGI. Unmatched junction bases numbered 13, after V lost 2 bases and J lost 4 bases. CDR3 length: 18 residues. The CDR3 sequence: CASSYVLLAGGIQYEQYF. The CDR3 nucleotides read TGTGCCAGCAGTTACGTGTTGCTAGCGGGGGGTATTCAGTACGAGCAGTACTTC.

This clonotype was seen at least ten times. The chain recombines TRBV29-1 with TRBJ2-3; 7 bases align to TRBD2. Germline CDR1 SQVTM, CDR2 ANQGSEA. V gave up 2 bases and J gave up 5 bases; unmatched junction bases: 7. The CDR3 covers 14 residues. In nucleotides, the CDR3 is TGCAGCGTTGAACGGGGGAGGGCCGGAGATACGCAGTATTTT. This translates into CSVERGRAGDTQYF.

The rearrangement uses TRBV5-1 and TRBJ2-5; 9 nucleotides match TRBD1. Germline CDR1 and CDR2: SGHRS and YFSETQ. Germline trimming cut 3 bases from V and 4 bases from J; bases unmatched to any gene: 4. This CDR3 has 14 residues. CDR3 region: CASSSSGQGETQYF. CDR3 nucleotide sequence: TGCGCCAGCAGCTCGTCGGGACAGGGAGAGACCCAGTACTTC.

The rearrangement joins TRBV9 to TRBJ2-1, with TRBD2 identical over 10 bases. Unmatched junction bases numbered 5, after V lost 6 bases and J lost 5 bases. Germline lookup yields CDR1 SGDLS and CDR2 YYNGEE. This CDR3 comprises 14 residues. In DNA form, the CDR3 reads TGTGCCAGCAACTTAGCGGGGGGCAACAATGAGCAGTTCTTC. It codes for CASNLAGGNNEQFF.

V is TRBV12-3 or TRBV12-4 and J is TRBJ1-4; D uncertain. V gave up 4 bases and J gave up 5 bases, with 14 bases separating them. CDR3 length: 15 amino acids. The CDR3 reads CASSWGRSSNEKLFF. CDR3 in DNA: TGTGCCAGCAGTTGGGGTCGCAGCTCCAATGAAAAACTGTTTTTT.

V gene TRBV20-1 combines with J gene TRBJ1-1, with a possible D match to TRBD1 (5 bases). Germline loops: CDR1 DFQATT, CDR2 SNEGSKA (reference sequence). The germline V and J ends were trimmed by 4 bases and 3 bases, with 15 bases remaining between them. This CDR3 comprises 14 residues. The CDR3 bases are TGCAGTGCTAAGGCAGGGAAGGGAGACACTGAAGCTTTCTTT. Its translation: CSAKAGKGDTEAFF.

This CDR3 reads CSARDLTDQETQYF. The CDR3 coding sequence is TGCAGTGCTAGAGATTTAACTGATCAAGAGACCCAGTACTTC. The chain employs TRBV20-1 and TRBJ2-5; no firm D call. The V end was cut by 0 bases, the J end by 2 bases, with 10 bases between. The CDR3 covers 14 residues. CDR1 is DFQATT, CDR2 SNEGSKA, per germline (reference sequence).

The chain uses TRBV6-5 and TRBJ2-3; possible D gene TRBD2, 5 bases. The CDR3 has 15 residues. CDR1 and CDR2 from the germline V gene are MNHEY and SVGAGI. V dropped 4 bases and J dropped 2 bases, with 13 bases sitting between them. CDR3 sequence (DNA): TGTGCCAGCAGTTTAGTGGACTCGACCACAGATACGCAGTATTTT. Protein: CASSLVDSTTDTQYF.

This clonotype was observed a few times. This chain uses TRBV27 with TRBJ2-1, with 7 bases identical to TRBD2. This CDR3 region has 12 residues. J gave up 8 bases and V 3 bases, and 1 base lay outside the gene matches. Germline CDR1 is MNHEY and CDR2 is SMNVEV (reference sequence). CDR3 sequence: CASSFRGDEQFF. CDR3 DNA sequence: TGTGCCAGCAGTTTCCGGGGGGATGAGCAGTTCTTC.

V usage is TRBV28 and J usage is TRBJ2-4, with D perhaps matching TRBD2 (5 bases). The V end was cut by 7 bases, the J end by 5 bases, with 15 bases between. This CDR3 comprises 14 residues. The germline V gene encodes CDR1 MDHEN and CDR2 SYDVKM. CDR3 in amino acids: CASMGREPQNIQYF. In nucleotides, the CDR3 is TGTGCCAGCATGGGCCGGGAACCCCAAAACATTCAGTACTTC.

The chain recombines TRBV7-9 with TRBJ2-3; D is tentatively TRBD1 or TRBD2 (5 bases each). V lost 0 bases to trimming and J lost 5 bases, with 6 bases between them. The CDR3 contains 13 residues. CDR1 is SEHNR and CDR2 is FQNEAQ in the germline V gene (reference sequence). The CDR3 region is CASSLAGVDTQYF. DNA for the CDR3: TGTGCCAGCAGCTTAGCGGGGGTAGATACGCAGTATTTT. The whole variable domain, remainder taken from reference TRBV7-9 and TRBJ2-3, is DTGVSQNPRHKITKRGQNVTFRCDPISEHNRLYWYRQTLGQGPEFLTYFQNEAQLEKSRLLSDRFSAERPKGSFSTLEIQRTEQGDSAMYLCASSLAGVDTQYFGPGTRLTVL.

The genes are TRBV7-6 and TRBJ2-3; the match to TRBD1 covers 10 bases. The CDR3 loop spans 15 amino acids. J gave up 4 bases and V 5 bases, and 6 bases lay outside the gene matches. CDR1 is SGHVS and CDR2 is FNYEAQ in the germline V gene. In DNA form, the CDR3 reads TGTGCCAGCAGCCAGGGACAGGGGAGGCCAGATACGCAGTATTTT. Protein: CASSQGQGRPDTQYF.

V and J are TRBV12-3 or TRBV12-4 and TRBJ1-4, with D unclear. Trimming pared 6 bases from V and 8 bases from J, leaving 13 bases between. There are 13 residues in the CDR3. CDR3 DNA: TGTGCCAGCAGGATCCCGAATGGGGAAAAACTGTTTTTT. This gives the protein CASRIPNGEKLFF.

The genes are TRBV20-1 and TRBJ2-1, with TRBD1 matching 10 bases. Germline trimming cut 5 bases from V and 8 bases from J; bases unmatched to any gene: 6. This CDR3 is 13 amino acids long. Germline V gene data show CDR1 as DFQATT and CDR2 as SNEGSKA (reference sequence). The CDR3 sequence is CSAGRDRGYEQFF. CDR3 nucleotides: TGCAGTGCTGGCCGGGACAGGGGATATGAGCAGTTCTTC.

This clonotype was counted between two and nine times. V usage is TRBV3-1 and J usage is TRBJ2-4; no firm D call. V was shortened by 4 bases and J by 8 bases, with 9 bases between the two germline ends. There are 12 residues in the CDR3. Germline CDR1 reads LGHDT; CDR2 reads YNNKEL (reference sequence). The CDR3 here is CASSPAGDIQYF. CDR3 sequence (DNA): TGTGCCAGCAGCCCAGCCGGAGACATTCAGTACTTC.

The rearrangement joins TRBV7-9 to TRBJ2-1; D not resolved. The germline V and J ends were trimmed by 5 bases and 9 bases, with 8 bases remaining between them. The CDR3 contains 11 residues. Looked up from germline, CDR1 is SEHNR and CDR2 is FQNEAQ (reference sequence). The CDR3 region is CASSATGEQFF. The DNA for the CDR3 is TGTGCCAGCAGCGCGACGGGTGAGCAGTTCTTC.

This clonotype was detected a few times. The chain uses TRBV6-1 and TRBJ2-2; 8 positions agree with TRBD1. Trimming removed 6 bases from V and 4 bases from J; junction bases left unmatched: 4. The CDR3 loop spans 14 amino acids. The germline V gene has CDR1 MNHNS and CDR2 SASEGT. The CDR3 DNA is TGTGCCAGCAGATCAGGGACAGGCACCGGGGAGCTGTTTTTT. This encodes CASRSGTGTGELFF.

There are a few counts of this clonotype. The chain carries TRBV29-1 and TRBJ2-5; D is undetermined. The CDR3 extends over 12 amino acids. CDR1 SQVTM and CDR2 ANQGSEA come from the germline V gene. The V end lost 2 bases, the J end lost 2 bases, and 6 bases lay between the germline ends. CDR3 in amino acids: CSVEFLQETQYF. Here the CDR3 DNA reads TGCAGCGTTGAATTTTTACAAGAGACCCAGTACTTC.

The chain joins TRBV12-3 or TRBV12-4 to TRBJ2-5; TRBD2 is a possible D gene (5 bases). This CDR3 spans 14 amino acids. V lost 2 bases and J 7 bases, leaving 14 bases between the germline ends. The CDR3 region is CASSLSSLSGTQYF. CDR3 DNA sequence: TGTGCCAGCAGTTTATCTAGCCTATCGGGGACCCAGTACTTC.

This chain connects TRBV12-3 or TRBV12-4 to TRBJ1-1; D possibly corresponds to TRBD1 (6 bases). Deletions cut 1 base from V and 1 base from J, with 7 bases between. This CDR3 spans 14 amino acids. DNA for the CDR3: TGTGCCAGCAGTTTAGACAGGGCGAACACTGAAGCTTTCTTT. This gives the protein CASSLDRANTEAFF.

This clonotype was recorded a few times. The V and J genes are TRBV10-3 and TRBJ2-5, with D uncertain. The CDR3 consists of 12 residues. The germline V and J ends were trimmed by 4 bases and 4 bases, with 7 bases remaining between them. Germline-derived CDR1 and CDR2 are ENHRY and SYGVKD. The CDR3 loop reads CAISGERETQYF. DNA of the CDR3: TGTGCCATCAGTGGAGAGAGAGAGACCCAGTACTTC.

V and J are TRBV12-3 or TRBV12-4 and TRBJ1-4; perhaps TRBD1 as D (6 bases). This CDR3 has 14 residues. Trimming left V 6 bases short and J 8 bases short, with 16 bases between. CDR3 loop: CASSYQGPGEKLFF. CDR3 nucleotide sequence: TGTGCCAGCAGCTACCAGGGGCCAGGAGAAAAACTGTTTTTT.

The V call is TRBV9, the J call TRBJ2-1; D gene ambiguous. Trimming removed 1 base at V and 3 bases at J, with 5 bases between. The CDR3 totals 13 residues. Germline loops: CDR1 SGDLS, CDR2 YYNGEE. In nucleotides, the CDR3 is TGTGCCAGCAGCGTATACGACTACAATGAGCAGTTCTTC. Its protein is CASSVYDYNEQFF.